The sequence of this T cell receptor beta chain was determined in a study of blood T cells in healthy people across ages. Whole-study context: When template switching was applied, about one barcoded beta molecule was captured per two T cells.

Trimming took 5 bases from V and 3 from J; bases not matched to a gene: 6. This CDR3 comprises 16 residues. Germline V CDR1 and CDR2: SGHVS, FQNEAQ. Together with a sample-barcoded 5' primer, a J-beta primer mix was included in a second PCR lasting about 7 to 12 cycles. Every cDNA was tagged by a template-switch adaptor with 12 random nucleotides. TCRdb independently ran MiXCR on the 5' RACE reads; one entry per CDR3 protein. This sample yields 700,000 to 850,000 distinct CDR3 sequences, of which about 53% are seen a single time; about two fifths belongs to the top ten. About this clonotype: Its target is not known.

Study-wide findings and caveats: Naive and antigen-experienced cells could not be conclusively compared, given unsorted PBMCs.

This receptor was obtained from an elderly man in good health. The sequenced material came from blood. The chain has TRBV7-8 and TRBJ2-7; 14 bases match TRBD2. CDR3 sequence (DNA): TGTGCCAGCAGCCCGGGACTAGCGGGAGCGGGCTACGAGCAGTACTTC. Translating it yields CASSPGLAGAGYEQYF.